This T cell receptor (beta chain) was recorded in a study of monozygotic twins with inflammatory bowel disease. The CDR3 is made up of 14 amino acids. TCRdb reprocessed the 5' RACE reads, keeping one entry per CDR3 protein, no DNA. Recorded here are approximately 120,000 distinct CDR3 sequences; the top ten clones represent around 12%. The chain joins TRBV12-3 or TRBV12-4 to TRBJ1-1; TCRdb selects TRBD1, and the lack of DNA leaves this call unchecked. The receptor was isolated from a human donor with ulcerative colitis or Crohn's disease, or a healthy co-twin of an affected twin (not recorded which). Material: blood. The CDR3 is CASSPLGGGTEAFF.